This TCR beta chain came from a study of blood T cell repertoires in COVID-19. Whole-study context: Acute and convalescent COVID-19 specimens originated in the United States, Italy and Spain. Sources were T cells, B-cell-depleted T cells, or PBMCs; the material itself was cDNA or gDNA.

Per the study methods: By means of reference gene primer amplification, nucleated cell counts were estimated. Only in-frame clones appear in the TCRdb table, and some are missing; sequencing was by immunoSEQ multiplex PCR. The V and J calls and clone size are taken from that table; D and trimming were inferred from the DNA. The sample lists some 100,000 clones, roughly 81% occurring once. Trimming took 2 bases from V and 4 from J, leaving 9 bases between them. CDR1 and CDR2 from the germline V gene are MDHEN and SYDVKM. The CDR3 is 15 amino acids. The sequencing sample was made of peripheral blood. The sequence came from a human donor in a cohort sampled during active COVID-19. V is TRBV28 and J is TRBJ2-6; a possible D gene is TRBD2 (5 bases). The CDR3 protein is CASSLTGSGANVLTF. In DNA form, the CDR3 reads TGTGCCAGCAGTTTAACGGGGTCAGGGGCCAACGTCCTGACTTTC.